The subject of this entry is one TCR beta chain. These data belong to a study of control samples from healthy donors and cancer patients. The CDR3 covers 14 residues. Trimming stripped 5 bases from V and 5 bases from J, with 15 bases between. In germline, CDR1 is KGHSH, CDR2 LQKENI. The repertoire was sequenced with immunoSEQ multiplex PCR; TCRdb's copy has only in-frame clones and lacks some. Counted here are more than 50,000 clones, more than 95% occurring once; the ten biggest clones make up about 1%. This receptor was taken from a young woman in good health. Source material: blood. The chain has TRBV18 and TRBJ2-5; perhaps TRBD1 as D (5 bases). CDR3 sequence reads: CASSLDISYETQYF. The CDR3 DNA reads TGTGCCAGCTCATTGGACATATCATACGAGACCCAGTACTTC.